This T cell receptor beta chain was identified in a study of naive and memory T cell subsets. This clonotype was detected many times. Four PCR rounds used nested alpha and beta constant region primers plus the SP2 primer. From the 5' RACE reads, TCRdb called clonotypes with MiXCR, one entry per CDR3 protein. The sample yields 50,000 or so distinct CDR3 sequences, 7.2% seen once. A UMI-containing oligonucleotide was joined by 3' ligation to the TCR cDNA template. Whole-blood samples were more than 2 ml of peripheral blood from healthy adult volunteers. The germline V and J ends were trimmed by 6 bases and 0 bases, with 15 bases remaining between them. The V gene's germline CDR1 is SQVTM and CDR2 ANQGSEA. The CDR3 runs to 14 residues.

V usage is TRBV29-1 and J usage is TRBJ2-7, with D possibly matching TRBD1 (5 bases). The sequence derives from a male donor in good health. CDR3 DNA: TGCAGCGTCAAAACGGCAGGGAACTCCTACGAGCAGTACTTC. Translated: CSVKTAGNSYEQYF.